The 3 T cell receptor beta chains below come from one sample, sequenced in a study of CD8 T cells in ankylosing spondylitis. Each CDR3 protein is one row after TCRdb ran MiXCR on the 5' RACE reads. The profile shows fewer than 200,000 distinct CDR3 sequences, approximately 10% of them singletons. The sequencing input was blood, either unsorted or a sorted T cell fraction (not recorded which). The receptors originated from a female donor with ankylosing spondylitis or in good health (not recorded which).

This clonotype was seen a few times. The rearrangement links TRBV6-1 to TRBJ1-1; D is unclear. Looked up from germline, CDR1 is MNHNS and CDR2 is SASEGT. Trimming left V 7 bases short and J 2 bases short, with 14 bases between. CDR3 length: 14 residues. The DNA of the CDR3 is TGTGCCAGCACCCACAACGGGATAAACACTGAAGCTTTCTTT. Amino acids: CASTHNGINTEAFF.

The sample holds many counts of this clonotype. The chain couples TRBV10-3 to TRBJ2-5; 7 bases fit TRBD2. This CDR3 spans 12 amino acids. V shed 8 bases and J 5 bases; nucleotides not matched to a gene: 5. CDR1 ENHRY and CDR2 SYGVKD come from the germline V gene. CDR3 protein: CAIGLDSETQYF. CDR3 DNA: TGTGCCATCGGACTAGATAGCGAGACCCAGTACTTC.

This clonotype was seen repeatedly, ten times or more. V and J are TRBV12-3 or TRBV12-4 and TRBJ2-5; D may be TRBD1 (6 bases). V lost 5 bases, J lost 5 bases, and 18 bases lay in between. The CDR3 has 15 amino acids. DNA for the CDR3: TGTGCCAGCAGTCCGACAGGATACGTTGGGGAGACCCAGTACTTC. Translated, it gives CASSPTGYVGETQYF.